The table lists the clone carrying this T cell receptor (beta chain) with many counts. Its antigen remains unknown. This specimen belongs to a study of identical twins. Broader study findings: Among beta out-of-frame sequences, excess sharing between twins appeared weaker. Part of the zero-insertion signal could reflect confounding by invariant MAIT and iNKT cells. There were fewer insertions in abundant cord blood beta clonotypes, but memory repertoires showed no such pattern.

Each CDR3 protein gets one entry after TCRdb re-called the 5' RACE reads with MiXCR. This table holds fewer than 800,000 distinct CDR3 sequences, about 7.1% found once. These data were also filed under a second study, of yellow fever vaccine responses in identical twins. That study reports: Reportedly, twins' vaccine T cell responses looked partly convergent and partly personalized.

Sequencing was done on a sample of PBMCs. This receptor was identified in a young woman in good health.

This chain's CDR3 is CASSLESPGTANYNEQFF. CDR3 sequence (DNA): TGCGCCAGCAGCTTGGAGAGCCCCGGGACAGCTAACTACAATGAGCAGTTCTTC. The rearrangement uses TRBV5-1 and TRBJ2-1; 7 nucleotides match TRBD1. Germline CDR1 and CDR2: SGHRS and YFSETQ. The V and J ends lost 0 bases and 3 bases, in that order; junction bases with no gene match: 12. The CDR3 runs 18 residues.